These 12 T cell receptor beta chains were sequenced from one sample in a study of CD8+ T cells in alopecia areata. Extracted from the samples, RNA was reverse transcribed into cDNA to serve as the sequencing template. Measured with immunoSEQ multiplex PCR; TCRdb has only the in-frame clones, and not every one. The table lists around 160,000 clones, roughly 44% of them singletons. The sample was CD4+ T cells sorted from blood. Receptor source: a human donor with alopecia areata.

This chain uses TRBV1 with TRBJ2-3; TRBD2, the table's D call, lacks a check against the DNA. TRBV1 is labeled a pseudogene. CDR3 length equals 15 residues. The CDR3 protein is CTSSQRAGGADTQYF. The CDR3 DNA sequence: TGCACCAGCAGCCAAAGAGCGGGAGGGGCAGATACGCAGTATTTT.

The sample holds a few counts of this clone. The chain uses TRBV7-9 and TRBJ2-7; TRBD2 matches 8 bases. This CDR3 comprises 12 residues. Germline assignment: CDR1 SEHNR and CDR2 FQNEAQ (reference sequence). The CDR3 loop reads CAITGLAYEQYF. The CDR3 DNA reads as TGTGCAATTACGGGACTAGCCTACGAGCAGTACTTC.

The chain uses TRBV6-6 and TRBJ2-1, with unresolved D. The CDR3 length is 13 residues. Germline assignment: CDR1 MNHNY and CDR2 SVGAGI (reference sequence). V dropped 6 bases and J dropped 10 bases, with 16 bases sitting between them. The CDR3 DNA reads TGTGCCAGCAGCCAGTCCTTGTCGCGGGAGCAGTTCTTC. Translation gives CASSQSLSREQFF.

This clone appeared a few times. The V gene is TRBV10-3, the J gene TRBJ2-5; D perhaps matches TRBD2 (5 bases). The CDR3 sequence is 13 residues long. V lost 10 bases to trimming and J lost 5 bases, with 17 bases between them. Germline values: CDR1 ENHRY, CDR2 SYGVKD. The CDR3 DNA is TGTGCCACCCTAAGCCCCACGGGGGAGACCCAGTACTTC. Translation: CATLSPTGETQYF.

This chain joins TRBV14 and TRBJ1-2, with a tentative D call TRBD1 (5 bases). Trimming took off 2 bases at V and 6 bases at J, with 10 bases between the two ends. Germline lookup yields CDR1 SGHDN and CDR2 FVKESK. The CDR3 has 13 residues. CDR3 residues: CASSQKGANGYTF. Here the CDR3 DNA reads TGTGCCAGCAGCCAAAAAGGGGCGAATGGCTACACCTTC.

CDR3 protein: CAWKRGSGDEQFF. The CDR3 region has the DNA TGTGCCTGGAAGCGCGGGAGCGGCGATGAGCAGTTCTTC. This rearrangement joins TRBV30 to TRBJ2-1, with 7 bases lining up with TRBD2. Per the germline V gene, CDR1 is GTSNPN and CDR2 is SVGIG (reference sequence). The length of the CDR3 is 13 residues. The trim removed 4 bases at V and 8 bases at J, leaving 8 bases unmatched.

This rearrangement joins TRBV29-1 to TRBJ2-5, with 7 bases matching TRBD2. Trimming cost V 8 bases and J 2 bases; bases outside gene matches: 14. In germline, CDR1 is SQVTM, CDR2 ANQGSEA. There are 15 residues in the CDR3. CDR3 in amino acids: CSYGGGVEPQETQYF. The CDR3 DNA reads TGCAGCTATGGGGGAGGGGTGGAACCTCAAGAGACCCAGTACTTC.

This clone was seen just once. The rearrangement links TRBV5-1 to TRBJ2-5; D might be TRBD2 (6 bases). The CDR3 extends over 15 amino acids. Germline CDR1 is SGHRS and CDR2 is YFSETQ. Trimming shortened V by 2 bases and J by 2 bases, and 13 bases separated the two germline ends. CDR3 protein: CASSFGLSGQETQYF. CDR3 nucleotides: TGCGCCAGCAGCTTTGGTCTTAGCGGTCAAGAGACCCAGTACTTC.

This clone showed up just a few times. An end of the junction does not agree with germline; a read error may underlie this. This chain connects TRBV20-1 to TRBJ2-1; D not certain. CDR1 is DFQATT, CDR2 SNEGSKA, per germline (reference sequence). This CDR3 has 10 amino acids. The DNA for the CDR3 is TGCAGTGCCGCGGATAATGTGCAGTTCTTC. Its protein is CSAADNVQFF.

Worth noting for this clone: The same CDR3 arises from other DNA sequences in this sample as well. This chain joins TRBV29-1 and TRBJ2-5; no firm D call. The ends were cut back, 7 bases at V and 2 bases at J, with 5 bases in the middle. CDR1 and CDR2 (germline): SQVTM, ANQGSEA. CDR3 length: 10 amino acids. The CDR3 DNA follows: TGCAGCGGGGGACAAGAGACCCAGTACTTC. Encoded protein: CSGGQETQYF.

This chain uses TRBV7-3 with TRBJ2-1, with D perhaps matching TRBD2 (6 bases). This CDR3 is built from 14 residues. The V end lost 11 bases, the J end lost 2 bases, and 16 bases lay between the germline ends. The germline V gene encodes CDR1 SGHTA and CDR2 FQGTGA. This chain's CDR3 is CAPSGAGPYNEQFF. CDR3 nucleotides: TGTGCCCCCAGTGGGGCGGGGCCCTACAATGAGCAGTTCTTC. The entire variable domain, with the rest obtained from reference TRBV7-3 and TRBJ2-1, is as follows: GAGVSQTPSNKVTEKGKYVELRCDPISGHTALYWYRQSLGQGPEFLIYFQGTGAADDSGLPNDRFFAVRPEGSVSTLKIQRTERGDSAVYLCAPSGAGPYNEQFFGPGTRLTVL.

The chain uses TRBV30 and TRBJ2-7, with 10 bases aligning to TRBD2. The CDR3 has 14 amino acids. The V gene end was trimmed by 3 bases and the J gene end by 6 bases; junction bases not matched to a gene: 8. Per germline, CDR1 GTSNPN and CDR2 SVGIG (reference sequence). CDR3 residues: CAWSPGTSASEQYF. The CDR3 bases are TGTGCCTGGAGCCCCGGGACTAGCGCTTCCGAGCAGTACTTC.